This TCR beta chain stems from a study of T cell responses to AZD1222 COVID-19 vaccine. The CDR3 totals 14 residues. The V and J ends lost 1 base and 2 bases respectively, with 9 bases between them. Per germline, CDR1 SEHNR and CDR2 FQNEAQ (reference sequence). The assay was immunoSEQ multiplex PCR, and TCRdb's table has in-frame clones only and misses some. The table includes approximately 70,000 clones, 60% to 85% detected once. The input for sequencing was peripheral blood, taken 28 days after the second AZD1222 dose. The rearrangement joins TRBV7-9 to TRBJ2-7, with no clear D. This receptor was taken from an adult who received the AZD1222 COVID-19 vaccine. The CDR3 coding sequence is TGTGCCAGCAGCTTAGGACCGACCGCCTACGAGCAGTACTTC. This translates into CASSLGPTAYEQYF.